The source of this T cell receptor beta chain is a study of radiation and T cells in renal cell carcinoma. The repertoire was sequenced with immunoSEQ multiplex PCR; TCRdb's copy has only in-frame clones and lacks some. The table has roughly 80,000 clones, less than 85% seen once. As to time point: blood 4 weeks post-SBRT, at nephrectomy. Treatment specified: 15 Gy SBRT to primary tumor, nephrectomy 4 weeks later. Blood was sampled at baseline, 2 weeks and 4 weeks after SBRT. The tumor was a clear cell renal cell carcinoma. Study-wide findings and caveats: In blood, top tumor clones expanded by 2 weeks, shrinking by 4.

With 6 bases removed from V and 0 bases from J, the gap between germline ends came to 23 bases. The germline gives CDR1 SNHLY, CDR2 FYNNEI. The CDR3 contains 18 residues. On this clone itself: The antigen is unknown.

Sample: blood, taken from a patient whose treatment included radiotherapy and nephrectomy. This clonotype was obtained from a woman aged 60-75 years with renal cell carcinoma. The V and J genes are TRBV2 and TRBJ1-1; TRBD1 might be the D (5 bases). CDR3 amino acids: CASSRNTGGLSMNTEAFF. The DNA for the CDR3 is TGTGCCAGCAGCAGGAATACGGGGGGTTTAAGCATGAACACTGAAGCTTTCTTT.